The rows below give T cell receptor beta chains drawn from one sample of a study of T cells after yellow fever vaccination. A single record per CDR3 protein comes from TCRdb applying MiXCR to the 5' RACE reads. There are 55,000 to 70,000 distinct CDR3 sequences in the sample; under 8% occur only once, and approximately 35% lies in the top ten. Here the sequenced sample was CD8+ T cells sorted from PBMCs, taken more than 35 days after the first yellow fever vaccination. These receptors came from a man between 18 and 29 years old who received the YFV17D yellow fever vaccine. The CDR3 runs from the conserved cysteine through the conserved F or W. Fields, in order: V gene, J gene, clone size, D gene, CDR3 protein, CDR3 DNA. A D gene is named only where the DNA matches it firmly. Size is omitted from some rows. Given values are once, few, many or a class for expanded clones.

v_call: TRBV7-2; j_call: TRBJ1-1; clone_size: many; d_call: -; cdr3_aa: CASSVGVEAFF; cdr3_nt: TGTGCCAGCAGCGTTGGTGTTGAAGCTTTCTTT
v_call: TRBV4-3; j_call: TRBJ2-3; clone_size: many; d_call: -; cdr3_aa: CASSHEIPDTQYF; cdr3_nt: TGCGCCAGCAGCCATGAAATCCCCGATACGCAGTATTTT
v_call: TRBV20-1; j_call: TRBJ2-1; clone_size: many; d_call: TRBD1; cdr3_aa: CSARPLTGYSYNEQFF; cdr3_nt: TGCAGTGCTAGACCGCTGACAGGGTATTCCTACAATGAGCAGTTCTTC
v_call: TRBV11-2; j_call: TRBJ2-5; clone_size: -; d_call: TRBD2; cdr3_aa: CASSLGGLAPEQYF; cdr3_nt: TGTGCCAGCAGCTTAGGTGGACTAGCCCCAGAACAGTACTTC
v_call: TRBV6-2/TRBV6-3; j_call: TRBJ1-2; clone_size: many; d_call: -; cdr3_aa: CASRPLQGLYGYTF; cdr3_nt: TGTGCCAGCAGACCACTTCAGGGGTTATATGGCTACACCTTC
v_call: TRBV2; j_call: TRBJ2-7; clone_size: many; d_call: -; cdr3_aa: CASSGAYYEQYF; cdr3_nt: TGTGCCAGCAGTGGGGCCTACTACGAGCAGTACTTC
v_call: TRBV6-2/TRBV6-3; j_call: TRBJ2-1; clone_size: many; d_call: -; cdr3_aa: CASSYLGLARSSYNEQFF; cdr3_nt: TGTGCCAGCAGTTATCTCGGACTGGCTAGAAGCTCCTACAATGAGCAGTTCTTC
v_call: TRBV5-1; j_call: TRBJ2-5; clone_size: few; d_call: -; cdr3_aa: CASSPRLDHEEQETQYF; cdr3_nt: TGCGCCAGCAGCCCCCGTCTGGACCACGAAGAGCAAGAGACCCAGTACTTC
v_call: TRBV7-9; j_call: TRBJ2-7; clone_size: -; d_call: -; cdr3_aa: CASSLPGGEQYF; cdr3_nt: TGTGCCAGCAGCTTACCCGGGGGCGAGCAGTACTTC
v_call: TRBV4-3; j_call: TRBJ2-3; clone_size: many; d_call: -; cdr3_aa: CASSQDRRGVDTQYF; cdr3_nt: TGCGCCAGCAGCCAAGATAGAAGGGGGGTCGATACGCAGTATTTT
v_call: TRBV27; j_call: TRBJ1-1; clone_size: many; d_call: -; cdr3_aa: CASSSEVWANTEAFF; cdr3_nt: TGTGCCAGCAGTTCTGAGGTTTGGGCGAACACTGAAGCTTTCTTT
v_call: TRBV12-3/TRBV12-4; j_call: TRBJ2-5; clone_size: many; d_call: TRBD2; cdr3_aa: CASRNLAVQETQYF; cdr3_nt: TGTGCCAGCAGGAATCTAGCGGTCCAAGAGACCCAGTACTTC
v_call: TRBV29-1; j_call: TRBJ2-1; clone_size: few; d_call: -; cdr3_aa: CSVSDPNRYNEQFF; cdr3_nt: TGCAGCGTTTCGGACCCGAACAGGTACAATGAGCAGTTCTTC
v_call: TRBV12-3/TRBV12-4; j_call: TRBJ2-5; clone_size: many; d_call: -; cdr3_aa: CASSFNPGETQYF; cdr3_nt: TGTGCCAGCAGTTTCAACCCGGGGGAGACCCAGTACTTC
v_call: TRBV4-3; j_call: TRBJ1-3; clone_size: many; d_call: -; cdr3_aa: CASSQDSGRTYSGNTIYF; cdr3_nt: TGCGCCAGCAGCCAAGATAGTGGCAGGACGTACTCTGGAAACACCATATATTTT
v_call: TRBV4-2; j_call: TRBJ2-3; clone_size: -; d_call: -; cdr3_aa: CASSQGSADTQYF; cdr3_nt: TGTGCCAGCAGCCAAGGTTCAGCAGATACGCAGTATTTT
v_call: TRBV7-8; j_call: TRBJ2-3; clone_size: -; d_call: -; cdr3_aa: CASSSTASPLTDTQYF; cdr3_nt: TGTGCCAGCAGCTCGACAGCAAGCCCACTCACAGATACGCAGTATTTT
v_call: TRBV4-1; j_call: TRBJ1-4; clone_size: many; d_call: -; cdr3_aa: CASSPQRVGAVEKLFF; cdr3_nt: TGCGCCAGCAGCCCCCAGAGGGTAGGGGCCGTTGAAAAACTGTTTTTT
v_call: TRBV27; j_call: TRBJ2-2; clone_size: few; d_call: -; cdr3_aa: CASSLSLETGELFF; cdr3_nt: TGTGCCAGCAGTTTATCGCTAGAAACCGGGGAGCTGTTTTTT
v_call: TRBV29-1; j_call: TRBJ1-2; clone_size: -; d_call: -; cdr3_aa: CSVKQGLSGYTF; cdr3_nt: TGCAGCGTCAAACAGGGCTTGAGTGGCTACACCTTC
v_call: TRBV28; j_call: TRBJ1-2; clone_size: -; d_call: -; cdr3_aa: CASSFIPGPSGGYTF; cdr3_nt: TGTGCCAGCAGTTTTATCCCCGGTCCGAGCGGCGGCTACACCTTC
v_call: TRBV27; j_call: TRBJ2-7; clone_size: hyperexpanded; d_call: TRBD2; cdr3_aa: CASSQWGGTPYEQYF; cdr3_nt: TGTGCCAGCAGCCAATGGGGGGGTACGCCCTACGAGCAGTACTTC
v_call: TRBV4-1; j_call: TRBJ1-4; clone_size: many; d_call: TRBD1; cdr3_aa: CASSQPDRGEANEKLFF; cdr3_nt: TGCGCCAGCAGCCAACCGGACAGGGGTGAGGCTAATGAAAAACTGTTTTTT
v_call: TRBV4-3; j_call: TRBJ2-1; clone_size: many; d_call: TRBD1; cdr3_aa: CASSQGTLGTGGIEQFF; cdr3_nt: TGCGCCAGCAGCCAAGGGACCCTCGGGACAGGGGGTATTGAGCAGTTCTTC
v_call: TRBV4-3; j_call: TRBJ2-6; clone_size: medium-sized; d_call: -; cdr3_aa: CASSQGSSPSGANVLTF; cdr3_nt: TGCGCCAGCAGCCAAGGGTCCAGCCCCTCTGGGGCCAACGTCCTGACTTTC
v_call: TRBV4-1; j_call: TRBJ2-2; clone_size: many; d_call: -; cdr3_aa: CASSWQFTGELFF; cdr3_nt: TGCGCCAGCAGCTGGCAGTTCACCGGGGAGCTGTTTTTT
v_call: TRBV6-2/TRBV6-3; j_call: TRBJ2-1; clone_size: few; d_call: -; cdr3_aa: CATTGPSSYNEQFF; cdr3_nt: TGTGCCACCACAGGGCCCAGCTCCTACAATGAGCAGTTCTTC
v_call: TRBV7-2; j_call: TRBJ2-1; clone_size: many; d_call: TRBD1; cdr3_aa: CASSLGQGDNEQFF; cdr3_nt: TGTGCCAGCAGCTTAGGACAGGGGGACAATGAGCAGTTCTTC
v_call: TRBV7-2; j_call: TRBJ2-3; clone_size: many; d_call: -; cdr3_aa: CASSYRLVLATQYF; cdr3_nt: TGTGCCAGCAGCTATAGACTAGTTTTGGCTACGCAGTATTTT
v_call: TRBV7-9; j_call: TRBJ2-5; clone_size: many; d_call: -; cdr3_aa: CASSLTETVRDQYF; cdr3_nt: TGTGCCAGCAGCTTGACGGAGACGGTGAGGGACCAGTACTTC
v_call: TRBV4-2; j_call: TRBJ2-4; clone_size: few; d_call: TRBD1; cdr3_aa: CASSQRTGQGAAKNIQYF; cdr3_nt: TGTGCCAGCAGCCAACGAACGGGACAGGGGGCGGCCAAAAACATTCAGTACTTC